One sample yielded the 23 T cell receptor beta chains listed below, sequenced in a study of T cells after yellow fever vaccination. TCRdb reprocessed the 5' RACE reads via MiXCR and lists one record per CDR3 protein. In the table there are over 300,000 distinct CDR3 sequences, about 4% of which are singletons. The sequencing here drew on PBMCs, taken 5 days after the yellow fever booster vaccination. The receptors were gathered from a man between 18 and 29 years old who received the YFV17D yellow fever vaccine.

This clonotype was detected a few times. This sequence joins TRBV4-1 and TRBJ1-2; tentatively, D is TRBD1 (6 bases). Trimming took 4 bases from V and 1 from J, leaving 13 bases between them. This CDR3 has 15 amino acids. Germline V lookup: CDR1 MGHRA, CDR2 YSYEKL. CDR3 protein: CASSRQDGLNYGYTF. The CDR3, as DNA: TGCGCCAGCAGCCGACAGGACGGACTTAACTATGGCTACACCTTC.

V usage is TRBV5-5 and J usage is TRBJ1-2; possibly TRBD1 for D (5 bases). The germline V and J ends were trimmed by 5 bases and 5 bases, with 19 bases remaining between them. Germline V gene lookup returns CDR1 SGHKS and CDR2 YYEKEE (reference sequence). The CDR3 has 15 amino acids. CDR3 coding DNA: TGTGCCAGCAGTTGGACACTGTCGGAGTTGTATGGCTACACCTTC. It codes for CASSWTLSELYGYTF. The variable domain in full, completed from reference TRBV5-5 and TRBJ1-2, reads DAGVTQSPTHLIKTRGQQVTLRCSPISGHKSVSWYQQVLGQGPQFIFQYYEKEERGRGNFPDRFSARQFPNYSSELNVNALLLGDSALYLCASSWTLSELYGYTFGSGTRLTVV.

This clonotype occurred many times. The chain joins TRBV5-1 to TRBJ2-2; 8 bases agree with TRBD1. V gave up 4 bases and J gave up 6 bases; unmatched junction bases: 5. The CDR3 length is 14 residues. Germline loops: CDR1 SGHRS, CDR2 YFSETQ. CDR3 nucleotide sequence: TGCGCCAGCAGCGTCGGACAGGGCGCCGGGGAGCTGTTTTTT. This gives the protein CASSVGQGAGELFF. The full variable domain, completed using reference TRBV5-1 and TRBJ2-2, is KAGVTQTPRYLIKTRGQQVTLSCSPISGHRSVSWYQQTPGQGLQFLFEYFSETQRNKGNFPGRFSGRQFSNSRSEMNVSTLELGDSALYLCASSVGQGAGELFFGEGSRLTVL.

The chain links TRBV27 to TRBJ2-7; D perhaps matches TRBD1 (6 bases). The CDR3 length is 13 residues. V lost 5 bases and J lost 5, with 13 bases in between. Germline loops: CDR1 MNHEY, CDR2 SMNVEV (reference sequence). As DNA, the CDR3 is TGTGCCAGCAGTATACAGGGACGAAACGAGCAGTACTTC. Encoded protein: CASSIQGRNEQYF.

The rearrangement uses TRBV7-9 and TRBJ1-2, with D tentatively TRBD1 (6 bases). The CDR3 sequence is 13 residues long. Trimming cost V 6 bases and J 7 bases, with 15 bases left between them. Looked up from germline, CDR1 is SEHNR and CDR2 is FQNEAQ (reference sequence). CDR3 amino acids: CASRMSGGFGYTF. DNA for the CDR3: TGTGCCAGCAGGATGTCGGGGGGCTTTGGCTACACCTTC.

This chain uses TRBV7-3 with TRBJ1-1, with D possibly being TRBD1 (5 bases). The length of the CDR3 is 13 residues. V lost 10 bases, J lost 2 bases, and 14 bases lay in between. The germline V gene encodes CDR1 SGHTA and CDR2 FQGTGA. CDR3 nucleotide sequence: TGTGCCACCTTAGGACACGCTAACACTGAAGCTTTCTTT. It codes for CATLGHANTEAFF. Looking up the rest from reference TRBV7-3 and TRBJ1-1 gives the full variable domain: GAGVSQTPSNKVTEKGKYVELRCDPISGHTALYWYRQSLGQGPEFLIYFQGTGAADDSGLPNDRFFAVRPEGSVSTLKIQRTERGDSAVYLCATLGHANTEAFFGQGTRLTVV.

There are many counts of this clonotype. The chain recombines TRBV3-1 with TRBJ2-5; a possible D gene is TRBD1 (5 bases). The CDR3 is made up of 14 amino acids. V shed 2 bases and J shed 2 bases, with 9 bases lying between them. Germline lookup yields CDR1 LGHDT and CDR2 YNNKEL (reference sequence). The CDR3: CASSQRGGQETQYF. The CDR3 region has the DNA TGTGCCAGCAGCCAAAGGGGTGGTCAAGAGACCCAGTACTTC.

The chain recombines TRBV11-2 with TRBJ2-7, with D perhaps TRBD1 or TRBD2 (6 bases each). This CDR3 has 16 amino acids. V shed 1 base and J shed 0 bases, with 13 bases lying between them. The germline V gene encodes CDR1 SGHAT and CDR2 FQNNGV. The DNA of the CDR3 is TGTGCCAGCAGCTTAGGGGTAGGGGGGACCTCCTACGAGCAGTACGTC. Protein: CASSLGVGGTSYEQYV.

This clonotype appeared a few times. The chain carries TRBV19 and TRBJ2-1; D gene uncertain. V gave up 5 bases and J gave up 8 bases, with 13 bases separating them. CDR1 and CDR2 from the germline V gene are LNHDA and SQIVND (reference sequence). There are 13 residues in the CDR3. CDR3 amino acids: CASSDASRDEQFF. CDR3 bases: TGTGCCAGTAGTGACGCGTCGCGAGATGAGCAGTTCTTC. Using reference TRBV19 and TRBJ2-1 for the parts outside the CDR3, the full variable domain is DGGITQSPKYLFRKEGQNVTLSCEQNLNHDAMYWYRQDPGQGLRLIYYSQIVNDFQKGDIAEGYSVSREKKESFPLTVTSAQKNPTAFYLCASSDASRDEQFFGPGTRLTVL.

This clonotype was seen at least ten times. A much larger clonotype is one base distant, so this may be a read error. The V and J genes are TRBV7-2 and TRBJ1-3; a possible D gene is TRBD1 (5 bases). CDR3 length equals 15 residues. Germline lookup yields CDR1 SGHTA and CDR2 FQGNSA. For the CDR3, the DNA is TGTGCCAGCAGCTTCCAGTTTGGGGCTGGAAACATCATATATTTT. Translating gives CASSFQFGAGNIIYF.

This clonotype has a count of ten or more. The V gene is TRBV7-2, the J gene TRBJ2-4, with TRBD1 matching over 9 bases. CDR1 is SGHTA and CDR2 is FQGNSA in the germline V gene. This CDR3 contains 14 residues. After removal of 7 bases from V and 5 bases from J, the junction contained 6 bases not matched to a gene. This CDR3 is CASNPGQGQNIQYF. The CDR3 nucleotides read TGTGCCAGCAATCCGGGACAGGGACAAAACATTCAGTACTTC.

This clonotype was observed a handful of times. CDR3 DNA: TGCAGTGCTAGAGGCGGGGGTTGGATCCCCTACGAGCAGTACGTC. This sequence encodes CSARGGGWIPYEQYV. The chain employs TRBV20-1 and TRBJ2-7; TRBD2 matches 7 bases. J gave up 2 bases and V 1 base, and 8 bases lay outside the gene matches. CDR3 length: 15 amino acids. Germline-derived CDR1 and CDR2 are DFQATT and SNEGSKA (reference sequence).

The V and J genes are TRBV5-1 and TRBJ2-3; D not certain. V lost 3 bases to trimming and J lost 6 bases, with 8 bases between them. Germline CDR1 SGHRS, CDR2 YFSETQ. This CDR3 contains 12 residues. The CDR3, as DNA: TGCGCCAGCAGCTACGGACGGGATACGCAGTATTTT. This translates into CASSYGRDTQYF.

The V and J genes are TRBV20-1 and TRBJ1-5; 8 bases map to TRBD1. CDR1 is DFQATT and CDR2 is SNEGSKA in the germline V gene (reference sequence). With V trimmed by 6 bases and J by 5 bases, 6 bases remained unmatched. This CDR3 region has 13 residues. The CDR3 loop reads CSASGQGYQPQHF. The CDR3 nucleotides read TGCAGTGCATCCGGACAGGGCTATCAGCCCCAGCATTTT.

This clonotype has a count of ten or more. The chain couples TRBV6-2 or TRBV6-3 to TRBJ2-1, with TRBD2 as a possible D gene (6 bases). The germline V gene encodes CDR1 MNHEY and CDR2 SVGEGT. The length of the CDR3 is 15 residues. V lost 6 bases and J lost 8, with 20 bases in between. CDR3 sequence reads: CASSLNPDWGDEQFF. The CDR3 nucleotides read TGTGCCAGCAGCTTGAATCCCGACTGGGGGGATGAGCAGTTCTTC.

The table lists this clonotype with a few counts. The V gene is TRBV20-1, the J gene TRBJ2-1; tentatively, D is TRBD2 (5 bases). Germline V lookup: CDR1 DFQATT, CDR2 SNEGSKA (reference sequence). The CDR3 is 16 amino acids. V was shortened by 5 bases and J by 1 base, with 18 bases between the two germline ends. CDR3 sequence: CSAEGAGGISYNEQFF. For the CDR3, the DNA is TGCAGTGCTGAGGGTGCGGGTGGGATATCCTACAATGAGCAGTTCTTC.

The V and J genes are TRBV5-4 and TRBJ1-5, with D perhaps matching TRBD1 (6 bases). This CDR3 comprises 15 residues. From germline, CDR1 is SGHNT and CDR2 YYREEE (reference sequence). V shed 4 bases and J shed 2 bases, with 13 bases lying between them. CDR3 residues: CASSAGGGGNQPQHF. The DNA for the CDR3 is TGTGCCAGCAGCGCCGGCGGGGGCGGCAATCAGCCCCAGCATTTT. Together with reference TRBV5-4 and TRBJ1-5, the CDR3 gives the full variable domain: ETGVTQSPTHLIKTRGQQVTLRCSSQSGHNTVSWYQQALGQGPQFIFQYYREEENGRGNFPPRFSGLQFPNYSSELNVNALELDDSALYLCASSAGGGGNQPQHFGDGTRLSIL.

Concerning this clonotype itself: The DNA is omitted, as the CDR3 cannot be located on it reliably, and the CDR3 follows TCRdb's listing. This chain connects TRBV19 to TRBJ2-2; the D segment call TRBD1 is taken from the table without a DNA check. 14 amino acids form the CDR3, both terminal residues included. The germline gives CDR1 LNHDA, CDR2 SQIVND (reference sequence). The CDR3 protein is CALRAGSNTGELFF.

This clonotype was counted only a few times. The chain combines TRBV5-6 with TRBJ2-3; D might be TRBD1 or TRBD2, each matching 5 bases. Germline V gene data show CDR1 as SGHDT and CDR2 as YYEEEE. V was shortened by 2 bases and J by 5 bases, with 15 bases between the two germline ends. The CDR3 runs 15 residues. The CDR3 sequence is CASSLTGTFLDTQYF. CDR3 in DNA: TGTGCCAGCAGCTTAACCGGGACCTTCTTAGATACGCAGTATTTT.

There are a few counts of this clonotype. This chain joins TRBV12-3 or TRBV12-4 and TRBJ1-2; the D gene is possibly TRBD1 (5 bases). The germline V and J ends were trimmed by 3 bases and 2 bases, with 7 bases remaining between them. This CDR3 contains 13 residues. The CDR3 here is CASSLGENYGYTF. In DNA form, the CDR3 reads TGTGCCAGCAGTTTGGGGGAGAACTATGGCTACACCTTC.

This rearrangement joins TRBV3-1 to TRBJ1-3; D gene uncertain. This CDR3 is 15 amino acids long. Trimming took off 1 base at V and 0 bases at J, with 7 bases between the two ends. CDR1 and CDR2 from the germline V gene are LGHDT and YNNKEL (reference sequence). The CDR3 region has the DNA TGTGCCAGCAGCCAAGTGGGCGGCTCTGGAAACACCATATATTTT. The encoded protein is CASSQVGGSGNTIYF.

The genes are TRBV12-3 or TRBV12-4 and TRBJ2-3; 8 nucleotides match TRBD2. The CDR3 contains 15 residues. The J segment lost 2 bases and the V segment lost 6 bases, leaving 7 bases of the junction unmatched. CDR3 protein: CASSFSGDLTDTQYF. The CDR3 bases are TGTGCCAGCAGCTTTAGCGGGGATCTCACAGATACGCAGTATTTT.

The V gene is TRBV12-3 or TRBV12-4, the J gene TRBJ1-3, with D maybe TRBD1 (5 bases). V lost 4 bases to trimming and J lost 0 bases, with 7 bases between them. The CDR3 has 14 amino acids. CDR3 bases: TGTGCCAGCAGTTCGGGACTCTCTGGAAACACCATATATTTT. It is translated as CASSSGLSGNTIYF.